This is a list of T cell receptor beta chains from one sample in a study of post-analysis software for immune sequencing data. TCRdb re-called the PCR reads through MiXCR, storing one row per CDR3 protein. The data contain about 770,000 distinct CDR3 sequences, 35% to 55% of them singletons. Material: blood. Receptors were obtained from a girl between 5 and 17 years old with multiple sclerosis. Both conserved end residues are part of each CDR3. Each record gives: V gene, D gene, J gene, clone size, CDR3 protein, CDR3 DNA. The D gene is left open where the match is weak. Clone size appears in some rows only: once, few, many, or a class for an expanded clone.

>TRBV4-2|TRBD2|TRBJ2-1|.
CASSPSGGWGDTYNEQFF
TGTGCCAGCAGCCCGAGCGGGGGATGGGGGGATACCTACAATGAGCAGTTCTTC
>TRBV7-9|.|TRBJ2-7|.
CASSPSGQVGQYF
TGTGCCAGCAGCCCTTCCGGGCAGGTGGGACAGTACTTC
>TRBV20-1|.|TRBJ1-5|.
CSASSTVWTMSNQPQHF
TGCAGTGCTAGTTCCACCGTGTGGACAATGTCCAATCAGCCCCAGCATTTT
>TRBV7-3|.|TRBJ2-7|.
CASSLDGSHDEQYF
TGTGCCAGCAGCTTAGATGGGAGCCACGACGAGCAGTACTTC
>TRBV6-1|.|TRBJ2-1|.
CASSEESRRFYNEQFF
TGTGCCAGCAGTGAAGAGAGTCGTCGGTTCTACAATGAGCAGTTCTTC
>TRBV20-1|.|TRBJ2-3|many
CSAQAYQSGADTQYF
TGCAGTGCTCAAGCATATCAATCCGGGGCAGATACGCAGTATTTT
>TRBV12-3/TRBV12-4|TRBD2|TRBJ2-1|.
CASSSGEGGSITGRFF
TGTGCCAGCAGTTCCGGTGAGGGCGGGAGTATTACGGGACGGTTCTTC
>TRBV15|.|TRBJ1-5|.
CAPSRDGGAQPQHF
TGTGCCCCCAGCAGAGATGGGGGGGCTCAGCCCCAGCATTTT
>TRBV5-1|TRBD1|TRBJ2-7|.
CASYRTGSDEQYF
TGCGCCAGCTATCGGACAGGTAGCGACGAGCAGTACTTC
>TRBV7-3|TRBD2|TRBJ2-3|.
CASSSLPGEGPDTQYF
TGTGCCAGCAGCTCCCTCCCGGGGGAGGGCCCGGATACGCAGTATTTT
>TRBV29-1|.|TRBJ2-5|few
CSVELWSSWQETQYF
TGCAGCGTTGAATTATGGTCTAGCTGGCAAGAGACCCAGTACTTC
>TRBV4-2|.|TRBJ1-1|few
CASSQGGPSSAFF
TGTGCCAGCAGCCAAGGCGGCCCTTCTTCGGCTTTCTTT
>TRBV6-6|.|TRBJ2-3|.
CASSGQRDTQYF
TGTGCCAGCAGTGGACAGAGGGATACGCAGTATTTT
>TRBV28|TRBD1|TRBJ2-5|.
CASRTGTGAQETQYF
TGTGCCAGCAGGACCGGGACAGGGGCCCAAGAGACCCAGTACTTC
>TRBV11-2|.|TRBJ2-3|.
CASSSGERDTQYF
TGTGCCAGCAGCTCCGGGGAGAGAGATACGCAGTATTTT
>TRBV6-5|.|TRBJ1-2|.
CASSPDRVSPNYGYTF
TGTGCCAGCAGCCCGGACAGAGTCTCTCCTAACTATGGCTACACCTTC
>TRBV28|.|TRBJ2-2|.
CASSFVRGSGELFF
TGTGCCAGCAGTTTTGTCCGGGGTTCCGGGGAGCTGTTTTTT
>TRBV4-3|.|TRBJ2-7|.
CASSLGRISSYEQYF
TGCGCCAGCAGCCTAGGGAGGATAAGCTCCTACGAGCAGTACTTC
>TRBV6-6|.|TRBJ2-3|.
CATHRGQTDTQYF
TGTGCCACCCATCGGGGGCAGACAGATACGCAGTATTTT
>TRBV7-9|.|TRBJ1-4|.
CASSSGKLKLFF
TGTGCCAGCAGCTCAGGGAAATTAAAACTGTTTTTT
>TRBV12-3/TRBV12-4|TRBD1|TRBJ2-4|.
CASSFHQGEAKNIQYF
TGTGCCAGCAGTTTTCACCAGGGGGAAGCCAAAAACATTCAGTACTTC
>TRBV7-2|.|TRBJ2-7|few
CASSLLQRFSAYEQYF
TGTGCCAGCAGCTTGCTACAGCGGTTCAGTGCCTACGAGCAGTACTTC
>TRBV20-1|.|TRBJ1-1|few
CSAYPSPRGGTEAFF
TGCAGTGCCTACCCTTCCCCCAGGGGAGGCACTGAAGCTTTCTTT
>TRBV12-3/TRBV12-4|.|TRBJ2-6|.
CASSLGGFGSAGANVLTF
TGTGCCAGCAGTTTAGGTGGGTTCGGATCGGCTGGGGCCAACGTCCTGACTTTC
>TRBV27|TRBD2|TRBJ2-1|.
CASSKIGGRAYNEQFF
TGTGCCAGCAGCAAAATAGGTGGGAGGGCCTACAATGAGCAGTTCTTC
>TRBV6-6|.|TRBJ2-5|.
CASSKNRGETQYF
TGTGCCAGCAGTAAAAATCGCGGAGAGACCCAGTACTTC
>TRBV20-1|TRBD2|TRBJ2-7|.
CSASHPLKREPYNEQYF
TGCAGTGCTAGTCACCCGTTAAAGCGGGAACCCTACAATGAGCAGTACTTC
>TRBV12-3/TRBV12-4|TRBD1|TRBJ1-6|many
CASLPSGTGSNSPLHF
TGTGCCAGCCTTCCTTCCGGGACAGGCTCCAATTCACCCCTCCACTTT
>TRBV27|TRBD1|TRBJ2-7|.
CASSFSGTGGDEQYF
TGTGCCAGCAGTTTCTCCGGGACAGGGGGCGACGAGCAGTACTTC
>TRBV29-1|TRBD1|TRBJ1-2|.
CSALGQAYYGYTF
TGCAGCGCTTTAGGACAGGCCTACTATGGCTACACCTTC
>TRBV28|.|TRBJ2-7|.
CASRWTSYAVEQYF
TGTGCCAGCAGGTGGACTTCCTACGCCGTTGAGCAGTACTTC
>TRBV28|.|TRBJ2-7|few
CASSLAQGNEQYF
TGTGCCAGCAGTTTGGCACAGGGTAACGAGCAGTACTTC
>TRBV5-6|.|TRBJ2-5|.
CASSLVGRVGLGETQYF
TGTGCCAGCAGCTTGGTGGGCAGGGTAGGATTAGGGGAGACCCAGTACTTC
>TRBV14|.|TRBJ2-7|many
CASSRSRYEQYF
TGTGCCAGCAGCCGTAGCAGGTACGAGCAGTACTTC
>TRBV20-1|TRBD1|TRBJ1-5|few
CSAKGTVGSNQPQHF
TGCAGCGCTAAGGGGACAGTGGGAAGCAATCAGCCCCAGCATTTT
>TRBV5-1|.|TRBJ2-3|few
CASSEGTRGVTDTQYF
TGCGCCAGCAGCGAGGGGACTCGAGGGGTCACAGATACGCAGTATTTT
>TRBV29-1|.|TRBJ2-3|once
CSVELITDTQYF
TGCAGCGTTGAACTCATCACAGATACGCAGTATTTT
>TRBV5-6|TRBD1|TRBJ1-1|.
CASSSRGLWTEAFF
TGTGCCAGCAGCTCCAGGGGGCTGTGGACTGAAGCTTTCTTT
>TRBV12-3/TRBV12-4|.|TRBJ1-2|.
CASSIGMSNGYTF
TGTGCCAGCAGCATCGGCATGTCCAATGGCTACACCTTC
>TRBV6-5|.|TRBJ1-6|.
CASSYRDGLTPLHF
TGTGCCAGCAGTTACCGGGACGGCTTAACACCCCTCCACTTT
>TRBV28|.|TRBJ2-5|few
CASSGWTAQETQYF
TGTGCCAGCAGTGGGTGGACAGCACAAGAGACCCAGTACTTC
>TRBV30|.|TRBJ2-7|.
CAWSEGGPYEQYF
TGTGCCTGGAGTGAGGGGGGTCCCTACGAGCAGTACTTC
>TRBV18|.|TRBJ2-7|few
CASSPREGNEQYF
TGTGCCAGCTCACCACGGGAAGGGAACGAGCAGTACTTC
>TRBV27|TRBD1|TRBJ1-2|.
CASTLGAGGVGGYTF
TGTGCCAGCACCTTAGGGGCAGGGGGCGTTGGTGGCTACACCTTC
>TRBV6-1|.|TRBJ2-1|.
CASSFSRLDEQFF
TGTGCCAGCAGTTTCAGCCGTTTGGATGAGCAGTTCTTC
>TRBV4-3|TRBD1|TRBJ1-1|.
CASSQVWQGENTEAFF
TGCGCCAGCAGCCAAGTGTGGCAGGGGGAGAACACTGAAGCTTTCTTT
>TRBV12-3/TRBV12-4|.|TRBJ2-1|.
CASSPTGGRKNEQFF
TGTGCCAGCAGTCCAACTGGGGGGCGGAAAAATGAGCAGTTCTTC
>TRBV6-2/TRBV6-3|.|TRBJ2-7|few
CASSYFDSYEQYF
TGTGCCAGCAGTTACTTCGACTCCTACGAGCAGTACTTC
>TRBV5-1|TRBD2|TRBJ2-1|.
CVSSLDPGLAGRNGAYNEQFF
TGCGTCAGCAGCTTGGACCCCGGACTAGCGGGACGTAATGGGGCCTACAATGAGCAGTTCTTC
>TRBV15|.|TRBJ2-2|.
CATSIRDRGAGELFF
TGTGCCACCAGCATCCGGGACCGGGGTGCCGGGGAGCTGTTTTTT
>TRBV27|.|TRBJ1-4|few
CASSPLRTLKNEKLFF
TGTGCCAGCAGTCCCCTCAGGACACTCAAAAATGAAAAACTGTTTTTT
>TRBV12-3/TRBV12-4|TRBD2|TRBJ2-4|once
CASSFGTSGTGEQYF
TGTGCCAGCAGTTTTGGGACTAGCGGGACTGGTGAGCAGTACTTC
>TRBV27|.|TRBJ1-1|.
CASRHPDISEAFF
TGTGCCAGCAGGCACCCGGACATCTCAGAAGCTTTCTTT